This TCR beta chain was captured by sequencing in a study of Ad26.COV2.S vaccination and SARS-CoV-2 variants. Profiling relied on immunoSEQ multiplex PCR, and the TCRdb table lists in-frame clones only, not all of them. The data show some 400,000 clones, with about nine tenths seen just once and under 2% held by the top ten. This CDR3 spans 16 amino acids. Trimming took off 0 bases at V and 0 bases at J, with 10 bases between the two ends. Germline CDR1 is SGHRS and CDR2 is YFSETQ. As for treatment: some 19 received Ad26.COV2.S at low or high dose, single or two shots; 5 received placebo; per-sample allocation not given. Material that was analyzed had been drawn on day 63 after the first vaccine or placebo injection.

V usage is TRBV5-1 and J usage is TRBJ2-1, with D possibly being TRBD2 (5 bases). Sequencing was performed on peripheral blood, taken in a trial of Ad26.COV2.S vaccine versus placebo. This receptor was obtained from a person aged 18 to 59 who received the Ad26.COV2.S COVID-19 vaccine or a placebo. The CDR3 nucleotides are TGCGCCAGCAGCTTGGAACGGACTGGCTCCTACAATGAGCAGTTCTTC. This gives the protein CASSLERTGSYNEQFF.